This TCR beta chain stems from a study of T cell responses to AZD1222 COVID-19 vaccine. The data were produced by immunoSEQ multiplex PCR, yet TCRdb's version contains in-frame clones alone and is incomplete. The sample yields 75,000 to 90,000 clones, 91% seen once. The CDR3 runs 15 residues. Germline CDR1 SEHNR, CDR2 FQNEAQ (reference sequence). V was shortened by 4 bases and J by 0 bases, with 10 bases between the two germline ends. Second-dose recipients at about 4 or about 12 weeks were treated as one pooled group. Study-wide results and caveats: Among AZD1222 vaccinees, only six or seven were seropositive at baseline. There were mostly white British donors and more females than males, and clonal diversity was possibly underestimated.

For this clone: Its antigen is unidentified.

The chain uses TRBV7-9 and TRBJ2-1; perhaps TRBD1 as D (6 bases). This clonotype originated in an adult who received the AZD1222 COVID-19 vaccine. The specimen comprised peripheral blood, sampled 28 days after the second AZD1222 dose. In DNA form, the CDR3 reads TGTGCCAGCAGCTCCCAAGGGGGCTCCTACAATGAGCAGTTCTTC. Amino acid sequence: CASSSQGGSYNEQFF.